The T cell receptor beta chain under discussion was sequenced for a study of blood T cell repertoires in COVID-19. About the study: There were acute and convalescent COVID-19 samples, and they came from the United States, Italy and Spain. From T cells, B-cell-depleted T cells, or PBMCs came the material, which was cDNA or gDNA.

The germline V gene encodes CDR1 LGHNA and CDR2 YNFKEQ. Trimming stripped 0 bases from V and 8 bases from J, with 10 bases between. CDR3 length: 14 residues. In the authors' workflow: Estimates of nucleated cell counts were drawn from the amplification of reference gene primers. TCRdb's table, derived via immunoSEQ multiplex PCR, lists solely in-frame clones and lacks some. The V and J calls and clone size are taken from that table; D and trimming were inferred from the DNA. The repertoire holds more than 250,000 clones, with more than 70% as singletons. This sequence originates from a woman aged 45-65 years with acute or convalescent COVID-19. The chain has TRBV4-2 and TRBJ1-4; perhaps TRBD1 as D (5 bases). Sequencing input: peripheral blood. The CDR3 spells CASSQDRAGEKLFF. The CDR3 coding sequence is TGTGCCAGCAGCCAAGACAGGGCTGGGGAAAAACTGTTTTTT.